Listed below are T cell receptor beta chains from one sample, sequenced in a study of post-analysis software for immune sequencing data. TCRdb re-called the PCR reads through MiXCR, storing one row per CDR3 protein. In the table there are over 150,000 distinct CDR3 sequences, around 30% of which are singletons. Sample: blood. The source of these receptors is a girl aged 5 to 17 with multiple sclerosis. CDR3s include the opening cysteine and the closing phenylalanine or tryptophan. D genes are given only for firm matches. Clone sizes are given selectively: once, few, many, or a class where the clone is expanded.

CDR3: CASRETRGAEQYF; DNA: TGCGCCAGCAGGGAGACCCGAGGGGCCGAGCAGTACTTC; size: few; J: TRBJ2-7; D: .; length: 13; V: TRBV10-1
CDR3: CATSEFGGEQFF; DNA: TGTGCCACCAGTGAGTTCGGGGGTGAGCAGTTCTTC; size: few; J: TRBJ2-1; D: .; length: 12; V: TRBV24-1
CDR3: CASSLAGGPDGYTF; DNA: TGCGCCAGCAGCTTGGCAGGGGGACCGGATGGCTACACCTTC; size: many; J: TRBJ1-2; D: TRBD1; length: 14; V: TRBV5-1
CDR3: CASSLGQRAVSNQPQHF; DNA: TGTGCCAGCAGCTTAGGTCAACGCGCCGTTAGCAATCAGCCCCAGCATTTT; size: few; J: TRBJ1-5; D: .; length: 17; V: TRBV7-8
CDR3: CSVCYRQGAEAFF; DNA: TGCAGCGTTTGTTATCGACAGGGCGCTGAAGCTTTCTTT; size: few; J: TRBJ1-1; D: TRBD1; length: 13; V: TRBV29-1
CDR3: CASSDALEPAGPRRDTDTQYF; DNA: TGTGCCAGCAGTGACGCCCTCGAACCAGCGGGACCAAGAAGGGACACAGATACGCAGTATTTT; size: few; J: TRBJ2-3; D: TRBD2; length: 21; V: TRBV25-1
CDR3: CASSLISGDTDTQYF; DNA: TGTGCCAGCAGCTTAATAAGCGGGGACACAGATACGCAGTATTTT; size: .; J: TRBJ2-3; D: TRBD2; length: 15; V: TRBV7-3
CDR3: CASSPGPGSSYEQYF; DNA: TGTGCCAGCTCACCTGGGCCCGGGAGCTCCTACGAGCAGTACTTC; size: few; J: TRBJ2-7; D: .; length: 15; V: TRBV18
CDR3: CASSFFSSGSYEQYF; DNA: TGCGCCAGCAGCTTTTTTTCTAGCGGGAGCTACGAGCAGTACTTC; size: .; J: TRBJ2-7; D: TRBD2; length: 15; V: TRBV5-1
CDR3: CSARGETIYEQYF; DNA: TGCAGTGCTAGAGGGGAGACCATCTACGAGCAGTACTTC; size: many; J: TRBJ2-7; D: .; length: 13; V: TRBV20-1
CDR3: CASSRSSGGSYNEQFF; DNA: TGTGCCAGCAGTCGATCTAGCGGGGGCTCCTACAATGAGCAGTTCTTC; size: few; J: TRBJ2-1; D: TRBD2; length: 16; V: TRBV6-2/TRBV6-3
CDR3: CASIPGGSGGRNEQFF; DNA: TGTGCCAGCATCCCTGGGGGAAGCGGGGGGAGAAATGAGCAGTTCTTC; size: .; J: TRBJ2-1; D: TRBD2; length: 16; V: TRBV28
CDR3: CASSVNGLAETQYF; DNA: TGCGCCAGCAGCGTAAACGGACTAGCCGAGACCCAGTACTTC; size: .; J: TRBJ2-5; D: TRBD2; length: 14; V: TRBV5-1
CDR3: CASSLTSGRTDTQYF; DNA: TGCGCCAGCAGCCTCACTAGCGGGAGAACAGATACGCAGTATTTT; size: many; J: TRBJ2-3; D: TRBD2; length: 15; V: TRBV12-3/TRBV12-4
CDR3: CASSRPQGFDTEAFF; DNA: TGTGCCAGCAGTCGCCCACAGGGGTTCGACACTGAAGCTTTCTTT; size: .; J: TRBJ1-1; D: TRBD1; length: 15; V: TRBV12-3/TRBV12-4
CDR3: CASSQESIASYNEQFF; DNA: TGTGCCAGCAGCCAAGAAAGTATAGCGTCCTACAATGAGCAGTTCTTC; size: many; J: TRBJ2-1; D: .; length: 16; V: TRBV4-2
CDR3: CASVPATSGREGETQYF; DNA: TGTGCTAGTGTCCCAGCGACTAGCGGGAGAGAAGGAGAGACCCAGTACTTC; size: .; J: TRBJ2-5; D: TRBD2; length: 17; V: TRBV12-5
CDR3: CASWQVFPSTDTQYF; DNA: TGTGCCAGCTGGCAGGTATTCCCTAGCACAGATACGCAGTATTTT; size: few; J: TRBJ2-3; D: .; length: 15; V: TRBV6-1
CDR3: CASSGLAESADAEYF; DNA: TGTGCCAGCAGTGGACTAGCGGAGAGCGCAGATGCGGAGTATTTT; size: once; J: TRBJ2-3; D: TRBD2; length: 15; V: TRBV12-3/TRBV12-4
CDR3: CASSSSLRETQYF; DNA: TGCGCCAGCAGCTCGTCCCTCCGAGAGACCCAGTACTTC; size: once; J: TRBJ2-5; D: .; length: 13; V: TRBV5-1
CDR3: CASSLGSSDYEQYF; DNA: TGCGCCAGCAGCTTGGGGTCGTCAGACTACGAGCAGTACTTC; size: few; J: TRBJ2-7; D: .; length: 14; V: TRBV5-1
CDR3: CASSLWLGPAEPQHF; DNA: TGTGCCAGCAGCTTGTGGCTGGGCCCGGCGGAGCCCCAGCATTTT; size: few; J: TRBJ1-5; D: .; length: 15; V: TRBV5-6